One sample yielded the 10 T cell receptor beta chains listed below, sequenced in a study of HIV-infected children after antiretroviral therapy interruption. Unique molecular identifiers were included in an RNA-based 3' RACE TCR library. One entry per CDR3 protein results from TCRdb running MiXCR on the 3' RACE reads. This sample yields about 15,000 distinct CDR3 sequences, of which 3% to 3.5% are seen a single time; around 34% belongs to the top ten. Treatment meaning: PENTA 11 planned treatment interruption arm or continuous ART arm. Sequenced material: CD45RO+ CD8+ T cells from PBMCs, pooled from several time points, taken from a donor given antiretroviral therapy, either interrupted or continuous. Stated subset: memory CD8+ CD45RO+ CD45RA- T cells. Every receptor here comes from a pool of human donors with HIV.

This clonotype was detected ten times or more. The chain links TRBV12-3 or TRBV12-4 to TRBJ1-3; 10 positions agree with TRBD1. The junction had 16 bases not matched to a gene; V was cut back by 1 base and J by 16 bases. The CDR3 covers 16 residues. CDR3 DNA: TGTGCCAGCAGTTTAGGGGATCCGGGACAGGGGCGTCGTAGTTATTTT. It is translated as CASSLGDPGQGRRSYF.

This clonotype was counted between two and nine times. V is TRBV6-2 or TRBV6-3 and J is TRBJ2-6; D may be TRBD1 or TRBD2 (5 bases each). Germline V gene sequence: CDR1 MNHEY, CDR2 SVGEGT. This CDR3 has 16 residues. Trimming took off 7 bases at V and 1 base at J, with 14 bases between the two ends. The CDR3 nucleotides read TGTGCCAGCAACCCGGGACGGCTTTCTGGGGCCAACGTCCTGACTTTC. Its translation: CASNPGRLSGANVLTF.

This clonotype appeared many times. The rearrangement joins TRBV11-2 to TRBJ2-2; D gene ambiguous. Trimming pared 5 bases from V and 5 bases from J, leaving 18 bases between. CDR3 length: 16 residues. Germline CDR1 is SGHAT and CDR2 is FQNNGV. As DNA, the CDR3 is TGTGCCAGCAGCCCCCCGTTTGTTACGGAAACCGGGGAGCTGTTTTTT. This gives the protein CASSPPFVTETGELFF.

This clonotype was picked up many times. V gene TRBV5-1 combines with J gene TRBJ1-1; a weak D match, TRBD1 (5 bases). The CDR3 loop spans 12 amino acids. V lost 4 bases and J 7 bases, leaving 11 bases between the germline ends. Germline CDR1 reads SGHRS; CDR2 reads YFSETQ. Here the CDR3 DNA reads TGCGCCAGCAGCGACCGGGACGATGAAGCTTTCTTT. As protein: CASSDRDDEAFF.

This clonotype was counted many times. The V gene is TRBV10-3, the J gene TRBJ2-2, with D perhaps TRBD1 (5 bases). The germline gives CDR1 ENHRY, CDR2 SYGVKD. V lost 11 bases, J lost 3 bases, and 13 bases lay in between. This CDR3 region has 13 residues. The CDR3, as DNA: TGTGCCTGCCAGGACACAGACACCGGGGAGCTGTTTTTT. This encodes CACQDTDTGELFF.

The table lists this clonotype with many counts. J is TRBJ1-2 and V is TRBV27; perhaps TRBD1 as D (6 bases). Trimming removed 4 bases at V and 8 bases at J, with 14 bases between. The CDR3 has 13 residues. Looked up from germline, CDR1 is MNHEY and CDR2 is SMNVEV (reference sequence). CDR3 in amino acids: CASSYVATGGYTF. In DNA form, the CDR3 reads TGTGCCAGCAGTTACGTAGCGACAGGAGGCTACACCTTC.

CDR3 loop: CASSPGFLSGVPDTQYF. Written as DNA, the CDR3 is TGTGCCAGCTCACCCGGATTTTTGTCGGGAGTACCAGATACGCAGTATTTT. The rearrangement joins TRBV18 to TRBJ2-3; possibly TRBD2 for D (6 bases). V dropped 3 bases and J dropped 4 bases, with 20 bases sitting between them. Germline V gene lookup returns CDR1 KGHSH and CDR2 LQKENI. This CDR3 is built from 17 residues.

In this sample, this clonotype turned up many times. This chain connects TRBV6-1 to TRBJ1-4, with TRBD1 as a possible D gene (5 bases). Germline assignment: CDR1 MNHNS and CDR2 SASEGT. The CDR3 spans 16 residues. Trimming stripped 0 bases from V and 8 bases from J, with 16 bases between. In DNA form, the CDR3 reads TGTGCCAGCAGTGAAGCAAGGGACCCCTTCTCCGAAAAACTGTTTTTT. Translated: CASSEARDPFSEKLFF.

This clonotype was observed at least ten times. This CDR3 is CSASSGGALETQYF. The CDR3 nucleotides are TGCAGTGCTAGTTCGGGGGGGGCCCTTGAGACCCAGTACTTC. The chain recombines TRBV20-1 with TRBJ2-5, with 8 bases aligning to TRBD2. The germline CDR1 and CDR2 sequences are DFQATT and SNEGSKA (reference sequence). The CDR3 contains 14 residues. V shed 3 bases and J 5 bases; nucleotides not matched to a gene: 8.

This clonotype was detected ten times or more. V is TRBV5-4 and J is TRBJ1-1; D unresolved. Trimming stripped 1 base from V and 5 bases from J, with 15 bases between. Germline assignment: CDR1 SGHNT and CDR2 YYREEE (reference sequence). CDR3 length equals 15 residues. The CDR3 loop is CASSLSERSWTEAFF. The DNA for the CDR3 is TGTGCCAGCAGCTTGTCCGAGCGTTCGTGGACTGAAGCTTTCTTT.